Presented here are 30 T cell receptor beta chains from one specimen sequenced in a study of cytotoxic CD8 clonotypes in ibrutinib-treated CLL listed by TCRdb under 2021. What the time point label conveys for this sample: 12 months on ibrutinib. The method was the immunoSEQ multiplex PCR assay. This is the immuneACCESS table as TCRdb keeps it, with only in-frame sequences that have V and J called. A part of the clones is gone; compared with another copy, unresolved V genes explain less than half, and the rest is unexplained. The sample records about 160,000 clones, more than 75% of which are singletons. The ten largest clones represent approximately 2% of the sample. The sample in question was PBMCs, obtained after 12 months of ibrutinib treatment. These receptor sequences come from a human donor with chronic lymphocytic leukemia.

The CDR3 spells CASSSGTRLAGAGTEQYF. CDR3 sequence (DNA): TGCGCCAGCAGCTCCGGTACCCGACTAGCGGGGGCCGGTACCGAGCAGTACTTC. This sequence joins TRBV5-1 and TRBJ2-7; 12 positions agree with TRBD2. This CDR3 spans 18 amino acids. The V gene end was trimmed by 3 bases and the J gene end by 6 bases; junction bases not matched to a gene: 16. The germline CDR1 and CDR2 sequences are SGHRS and YFSETQ.

The DNA of the CDR3 is TGTGCCAGCAGTCAGACAGGGGGCCGTTCGGACTATGGCTACACCTTC. It is translated as CASSQTGGRSDYGYTF. The genes are TRBV4-2 and TRBJ1-2; 10 nucleotides match TRBD1. This CDR3 spans 16 amino acids. CDR1 is LGHNA and CDR2 is YNFKEQ in the germline V gene. Trimming at V came to 6 bases and at J to 3 bases, leaving 10 bases not matched to a gene.

The chain recombines TRBV29-1 with TRBJ2-2; D unresolved. V lost 3 bases and J 2 bases, leaving 10 bases between the germline ends. This CDR3 is built from 14 residues. CDR1 and CDR2 from the germline V gene are SQVTM and ANQGSEA. CDR3 coding DNA: TGCAGCGTTGACGGACCGGATAACACCGGGGAGCTGTTTTTT. It translates to CSVDGPDNTGELFF.

The chain carries TRBV10-3 and TRBJ2-7, with no clear D. CDR1 is ENHRY and CDR2 is SYGVKD in the germline V gene. This CDR3 spans 15 amino acids. V was pared by 4 bases and J by 7 bases, with 20 bases between. The CDR3 coding sequence is TGTGCCATCAGTGTTGAAACAGAAACCACCGGGGAGCAGTACTTC. Translation: CAISVETETTGEQYF.

The chain couples TRBV7-2 to TRBJ2-5, with D unclear. Trimming took off 3 bases at V and 7 bases at J, with 6 bases between the two ends. Per the germline V gene, CDR1 is SGHTA and CDR2 is FQGNSA. The CDR3 contains 11 residues. The CDR3 reads CASSFLGTQYF. CDR3 DNA sequence: TGTGCCAGCAGCTTCTTGGGGACCCAGTACTTC.

The V and J genes are TRBV5-8 and TRBJ1-4, with 9 bases lining up with TRBD1. From germline, CDR1 is SGHTS and CDR2 YDEGEE. The CDR3 runs to 15 residues. Trimming at V came to 4 bases and at J to 4 bases, leaving 5 bases not matched to a gene. The CDR3, as DNA: TGTGCCAGCAGCCTCGGGACAGGGTATAATGAAAAACTGTTTTTT. It yields the protein CASSLGTGYNEKLFF.

This clone was seen just once. The chain couples TRBV4-3 to TRBJ1-2, with 7 bases matching TRBD1. The CDR3 length is 14 residues. V shed 4 bases, J shed 2 bases, and the junction held 4 bases outside the gene matches. Per the germline V gene, CDR1 is LGHNA and CDR2 is YSLEER. The CDR3 sequence is CASSPGGGNYGYTF. CDR3 DNA sequence: TGCGCCAGCAGCCCAGGGGGGGGGAACTATGGCTACACCTTC.

The chain joins TRBV19 to TRBJ2-1, with 9 bases that match TRBD1. The germline V gene encodes CDR1 LNHDA and CDR2 SQIVND (reference sequence). The V gene end was trimmed by 5 bases and the J gene end by 7 bases; junction bases not matched to a gene: 12. The CDR3 runs to 16 residues. The CDR3 DNA reads TGTGCCAGTAGTGCTTCACAGGGGGCTAGAGGGAATGAGCAGTTCTTC. It encodes CASSASQGARGNEQFF.

This clone was counted once. CDR3 DNA sequence: TGTGCCAGCAGCCAAGGGAGCTTCTACAATGAGCAGTTCTTC. It is translated as CASSQGSFYNEQFF. The chain employs TRBV14 and TRBJ2-1; no firm D call. CDR3 length: 14 amino acids. CDR1 and CDR2 (germline): SGHDN, FVKESK. Trimming pared 1 base from V and 3 bases from J, leaving 7 bases between.

The V gene is TRBV7-2, the J gene TRBJ2-1; possible D gene TRBD1, 5 bases. The germline V gene encodes CDR1 SGHTA and CDR2 FQGNSA. V shed 1 base and J shed 1 base, with 11 bases lying between them. There are 16 residues in the CDR3. The CDR3 DNA reads as TGTGCCAGCAGCTTAGTGAGGCGGACATCCTACAATGAGCAGTTCTTC. It yields the protein CASSLVRRTSYNEQFF.

The chain is built from TRBV15 and TRBJ2-5; 8 positions match TRBD2. The end of the DNA is better explained by TRBJ2-7, so the J call may be wrong. The length of the CDR3 is 15 residues. Germline CDR1 is LNHNV and CDR2 is YYDKDF (reference sequence). DNA of the CDR3: TGTGCCACCAGCTCAGTTACTAGCGGTCCCTACGAGCAGTACTTC. Translating gives CATSSVTSGPYEQYF.

V and J are TRBV10-3 and TRBJ2-2; 10 nucleotides line up with TRBD1. The V gene end was trimmed by 4 bases and the J gene end by 5 bases; junction bases not matched to a gene: 4. Per the germline V gene, CDR1 is ENHRY and CDR2 is SYGVKD. The CDR3 runs 15 residues. DNA for the CDR3: TGTGCCATCAGTGTGGGGACAGGGGAGACCGGGGAGCTGTTTTTT. Its protein product is CAISVGTGETGELFF.

This clone turned up a few times. The chain links TRBV2 to TRBJ2-7, with D perhaps TRBD1 or TRBD2 (5 bases each). This CDR3 is built from 13 residues. Germline V gives CDR1 SNHLY, CDR2 FYNNEI. Trimming took 3 bases from V and 3 from J, leaving 9 bases between them. The CDR3 DNA reads as TGTGCCAGCAGTGACGTGGGGGACTACGAGCAGTACTTC. Its translation is CASSDVGDYEQYF.

The V and J genes are TRBV4-1 and TRBJ2-5, with a tentative D call TRBD1 (6 bases). The germline V gene encodes CDR1 MGHRA and CDR2 YSYEKL. V shed 0 bases and J shed 2 bases, with 13 bases lying between them. The CDR3 is 16 amino acids. The CDR3 spells CASSQDRQGWQETQYF. In nucleotides, the CDR3 is TGCGCCAGCAGCCAAGATCGGCAGGGGTGGCAAGAGACCCAGTACTTC.

This chain links TRBV14 with TRBJ2-7; D gene uncertain. Trimming stripped 1 base from V and 4 bases from J, with 14 bases between. The CDR3 is made up of 15 amino acids. Per the germline V gene, CDR1 is SGHDN and CDR2 is FVKESK. As DNA, the CDR3 is TGTGCCAGCAGCCAAGGCCCGGCGAATGATTACGAGCAGTACTTC. Residues: CASSQGPANDYEQYF.

The V call is TRBV11-2, the J call TRBJ1-2, with D unclear. The V end was cut by 1 base, the J end by 1 base, with 10 bases between. The CDR3 totals 15 residues. CDR1 and CDR2 from the germline V gene are SGHAT and FQNNGV. CDR3 nucleotides: TGTGCCAGCAGCTTAGCCCCGGGTTATAACTATGGCTACACCTTC. It yields the protein CASSLAPGYNYGYTF.

The chain couples TRBV11-2 to TRBJ2-2, with D perhaps given as TRBD1 or TRBD2 (5 bases each). The ends were cut back, 5 bases at V and 3 bases at J, with 25 bases in the middle. Germline values: CDR1 SGHAT, CDR2 FQNNGV. The CDR3 covers 19 residues. CDR3 in amino acids: CASSPRARPWGRYTGELFF. The CDR3 DNA follows: TGTGCCAGCAGCCCCAGAGCCCGCCCGTGGGGACGGTACACCGGGGAGCTGTTTTTT. The full variable domain, completed using reference TRBV11-2 and TRBJ2-2, is EAGVAQSPRYKIIEKRQSVAFWCNPISGHATLYWYQQILGQGPKLLIQFQNNGVVDDSQLPKDRFSAERLKGVDSTLKIQPAKLEDSAVYLCASSPRARPWGRYTGELFFGEGSRLTVL.

The CDR3 here is CASRGSGSDYGYTF. DNA for the CDR3: TGTGCCAGCAGAGGGTCCGGGTCGGACTATGGCTACACCTTC. The V gene is TRBV28, the J gene TRBJ1-2; D remains unclear. Germline CDR1 MDHEN, CDR2 SYDVKM. The CDR3 consists of 14 residues. The ends were cut back, 6 bases at V and 3 bases at J, with 14 bases in the middle.

This chain connects TRBV5-1 to TRBJ1-4; D is unresolved. This CDR3 contains 16 residues. Germline-derived CDR1 and CDR2 are SGHRS and YFSETQ. V lost 0 bases, J lost 0 bases, and 9 bases lay in between. The CDR3 is CASSLEGSTTNEKLFF. In nucleotides, the CDR3 is TGCGCCAGCAGCTTGGAGGGCTCTACAACTAATGAAAAACTGTTTTTT.

CDR3 sequence (DNA): TGTGCCTGGAGTGTAGGTTCCGGGGAATACGAGCAGTACTTC. Translated, it gives CAWSVGSGEYEQYF. The V gene is TRBV30, the J gene TRBJ2-7; weak D call: TRBD2 (5 bases). The ends were cut back, 0 bases at V and 4 bases at J, with 13 bases in the middle. This CDR3 is 14 amino acids long. Germline CDR1 reads GTSNPN; CDR2 reads SVGIG (reference sequence).

The chain recombines TRBV9 with TRBJ2-5; no definite D call. Trimming left V 3 bases short and J 3 bases short, with 6 bases between. CDR3 length equals 12 residues. Per germline, CDR1 SGDLS and CDR2 YYNGEE. This CDR3 reads CASSAQEETQYF. DNA of the CDR3: TGTGCCAGCAGCGCACAAGAAGAGACCCAGTACTTC.

This clone was observed a few times. The same CDR3 also results from other DNA sequences found in this sample. The chain employs TRBV5-8 and TRBJ2-1, with D possibly TRBD1 on 6 matching bases. Trimming removed 9 bases from V and 2 bases from J, with 15 bases in between. Looked up from germline, CDR1 is SGHTS and CDR2 is YDEGEE. The CDR3 length is 14 residues. DNA for the CDR3: TGTGCCACCAAAAGAGGGGGACCCTACAATGAGCAGTTCTTC. It encodes CATKRGGPYNEQFF.

This chain uses TRBV5-5 with TRBJ2-1; 16 nucleotides agree with TRBD2. J was trimmed by 9 bases and V by 6 bases; bases with no gene match: 6. The CDR3 runs to 15 residues. Germline V gives CDR1 SGHKS, CDR2 YYEKEE (reference sequence). The DNA of the CDR3 is TGTGCCAGCACCCCGGGACTAGCGGGGGGGCGTGAGCAGTTCTTC. It codes for CASTPGLAGGREQFF. Complete variable domain (other parts from reference TRBV5-5 and TRBJ2-1): DAGVTQSPTHLIKTRGQQVTLRCSPISGHKSVSWYQQVLGQGPQFIFQYYEKEERGRGNFPDRFSARQFPNYSSELNVNALLLGDSALYLCASTPGLAGGREQFFGPGTRLTVL.

The V and J genes are TRBV7-2 and TRBJ2-7; 8 nucleotides line up with TRBD1. The V gene end was trimmed by 1 base and the J gene end by 0 bases; junction bases not matched to a gene: 5. The CDR3 has 16 amino acids. Looked up from germline, CDR1 is SGHTA and CDR2 is FQGNSA. CDR3 DNA: TGTGCCAGCAGCTTAGTCACAGGGGGGCCCTCCTACGAGCAGTACTTC. Its translation: CASSLVTGGPSYEQYF.

To note about this clone: In the same sample, other DNA sequences code for this CDR3. The V and J genes are TRBV5-6 and TRBJ2-1; a weak D match, TRBD2 (6 bases). The germline V gene has CDR1 SGHDT and CDR2 YYEEEE. V was cut by 1 base and J by 4 bases, with 12 bases left in between. The length of the CDR3 is 15 residues. As DNA, the CDR3 is TGTGCCAGCAGCTTGTTCCAGGGAGGTTACAATGAGCAGTTCTTC. Protein: CASSLFQGGYNEQFF.

The chain recombines TRBV4-3 with TRBJ2-3; 11 positions match TRBD2. The J segment lost 0 bases and the V segment lost 3 bases, leaving 5 bases of the junction unmatched. CDR3 length equals 17 residues. Germline V lookup: CDR1 LGHNA, CDR2 YSLEER. CDR3 sequence: CASSQGTSGTSTDTQYF. In nucleotides, the CDR3 is TGCGCCAGCAGCCAGGGGACTAGCGGAACTAGCACAGATACGCAGTATTTT.

The genes are TRBV2 and TRBJ2-5; 8 bases map to TRBD1. V shed 8 bases and J 3 bases; nucleotides not matched to a gene: 5. Germline V CDR1 and CDR2: SNHLY, FYNNEI. The CDR3 runs to 13 residues. CDR3 residues: CASGTGMEETQYF. The CDR3 DNA follows: TGTGCCAGCGGGACAGGAATGGAAGAGACCCAGTACTTC.

This chain joins TRBV27 and TRBJ1-2; 7 positions match TRBD1. V trimming: 2 bases; J trimming: 6 bases; junction bases outside the gene matches: 9. CDR3 length: 15 amino acids. Germline V lookup: CDR1 MNHEY, CDR2 SMNVEV (reference sequence). Here the CDR3 DNA reads TGTGCCAGCAGTTTAAAGGGCCAGGGGGTTGATGGCTACACCTTC. Translated, it gives CASSLKGQGVDGYTF.

The chain couples TRBV28 to TRBJ1-5; tentative D call: TRBD1 (5 bases). The CDR3 is made up of 16 amino acids. V was clipped by 6 bases and J by 2 bases, with 17 bases between them. Looked up from germline, CDR1 is MDHEN and CDR2 is SYDVKM. CDR3 sequence reads: CASSTSPRGGNQPQHF. In DNA form, the CDR3 reads TGTGCCAGCAGCACTTCTCCCAGAGGGGGCAATCAGCCCCAGCATTTT.

The CDR3 sequence is CASTLGGVSSYNEQFF. The CDR3 DNA sequence: TGTGCCAGCACCTTAGGAGGGGTTAGCTCCTACAATGAGCAGTTCTTC. This chain links TRBV28 with TRBJ2-1; D is possibly TRBD2 (6 bases). The CDR3 runs to 16 residues. V lost 7 bases to trimming and J lost 0 bases, with 16 bases between them. CDR1 and CDR2 (germline): MDHEN, SYDVKM.